The 10 T cell receptor beta chains below were found in one sample sequenced in a study of CD8+ T cells in alopecia areata. The treatment was: oral pan-JAK inhibitor, 5-10 mg twice daily. Reverse transcription of extracted RNA yielded cDNA, which provided the sequencing template. Measured with immunoSEQ multiplex PCR; TCRdb has only the in-frame clones, and not every one. The table shows approximately 300,000 clones, with roughly 64% occurring only once. Sequencing used CD4+ T cells sorted from blood, obtained at week 24, from a patient treated with tofacitinib. The receptors derive from a human donor with alopecia areata.

The J gene is TRBJ2-6, the V gene TRBV7-3, with D perhaps TRBD1 (6 bases). V was trimmed by 8 bases and J by 13 bases, leaving 15 bases between them. CDR3 length: 12 amino acids. Per germline, CDR1 SGHTA and CDR2 FQGTGA. CDR3 in amino acids: CASPETGPVLTF. Written as DNA, the CDR3 is TGTGCCAGCCCGGAGACAGGTCCGGTCCTGACTTTC.

The chain combines TRBV2 with TRBJ1-1; 7 bases are a match to TRBD1. The ends lost 7 bases at V and 2 bases at J; junction bases unmatched: 4. This CDR3 is built from 13 residues. CDR1 and CDR2 (germline): SNHLY, FYNNEI. The CDR3 here is CASNGQVNTEAFF. In DNA, the CDR3 is TGTGCCAGCAATGGACAGGTTAACACTGAAGCTTTCTTT.

The V call is TRBV9, the J call TRBJ1-3; 7 positions agree with TRBD1. J was trimmed by 3 bases and V by 3 bases; bases with no gene match: 6. The length of the CDR3 is 15 residues. From germline, CDR1 is SGDLS and CDR2 YYNGEE. As DNA, the CDR3 is TGTGCCAGCAGCGCTACGACAGGGTTTGGAAACACCATATATTTT. This sequence encodes CASSATTGFGNTIYF.

This rearrangement joins TRBV6-5 to TRBJ1-2, with 9 bases aligning to TRBD1. Germline CDR1 MNHEY, CDR2 SVGAGI. The CDR3 has 15 residues. V shed 2 bases, J shed 8 bases, and the junction held 9 bases outside the gene matches. The chain's CDR3 is CASSYGGTGREGYTF. Written as DNA, the CDR3 is TGTGCCAGCAGTTACGGAGGGACAGGGCGGGAAGGCTACACCTTC.

The V and J genes are TRBV19 and TRBJ2-5; D gene ambiguous. Trimming removed 3 bases at V and 2 bases at J, with 13 bases between. Germline CDR1 is LNHDA and CDR2 is SQIVND (reference sequence). The CDR3 loop spans 15 amino acids. CDR3 sequence reads: CASSMWYSLQETQYF. The CDR3 DNA sequence: TGTGCCAGTAGTATGTGGTACAGCCTTCAAGAGACCCAGTACTTC.

V usage is TRBV28 and J usage is TRBJ2-3; 9 nucleotides line up with TRBD2. Losses at the gene ends were 4 bases for V and 2 bases for J; bases not matched to a gene: 7. This CDR3 spans 16 amino acids. Germline CDR1 MDHEN, CDR2 SYDVKM. The DNA of the CDR3 is TGTGCCAGCAGTTCTCCGGGACTAGCTCTCACAGATACGCAGTATTTT. Its protein is CASSSPGLALTDTQYF.

This clone was seen a few times. The rearrangement uses TRBV15 and TRBJ1-5; tentative D call: TRBD1 (5 bases). The V and J ends lost 5 bases and 2 bases respectively, with 16 bases between them. The CDR3 consists of 16 residues. Germline CDR1 reads LNHNV; CDR2 reads YYDKDF (reference sequence). For the CDR3, the DNA is TGTGCCACCAGCGGTCAGAGACAGACTGGCAATCAGCCCCAGCATTTT. It is translated as CATSGQRQTGNQPQHF.

This clone showed up just a few times. The genes are TRBV30 and TRBJ1-1; 7 nucleotides line up with TRBD1. V lost 2 bases, J lost 1 base, and 7 bases stayed unmatched. The CDR3 length is 15 residues. Germline loops: CDR1 GTSNPN, CDR2 SVGIG (reference sequence). The CDR3 spells CAWSLPDRANTEAFF. The DNA of the CDR3 is TGTGCCTGGAGTTTACCAGACAGGGCGAACACTGAAGCTTTCTTT.

The CDR3 reads CASSLAGDGSRTF. The CDR3 bases are TGTGCCAGCAGCTTAGCGGGGGACGGCTCCAGGACCTTC. This chain joins TRBV7-2 and TRBJ1-2; D is perhaps TRBD1 (5 bases). Germline V gene data show CDR1 as SGHTA and CDR2 as FQGNSA. The CDR3 is 13 amino acids. The ends were cut back, 0 bases at V and 14 bases at J, with 16 bases in the middle.

The V and J genes are TRBV2 and TRBJ1-4, with D uncertain. Per the germline V gene, CDR1 is SNHLY and CDR2 is FYNNEI. Between the trimmed V and J ends, which lost 5 bases and 5 bases, there was a span of 3 bases. CDR3 length: 11 residues. As DNA, the CDR3 is TGTGCCAGCAGTTACAATGAAAAACTGTTTTTT. This gives the protein CASSYNEKLFF.